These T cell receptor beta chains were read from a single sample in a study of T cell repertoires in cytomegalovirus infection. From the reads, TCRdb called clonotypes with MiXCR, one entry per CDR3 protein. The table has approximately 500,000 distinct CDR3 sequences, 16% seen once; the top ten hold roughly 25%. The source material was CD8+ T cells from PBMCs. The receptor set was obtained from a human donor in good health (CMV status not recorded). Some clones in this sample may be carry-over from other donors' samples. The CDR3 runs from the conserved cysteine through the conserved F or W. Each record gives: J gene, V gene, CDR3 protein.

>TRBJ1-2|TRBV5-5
CASSYREREGYTF
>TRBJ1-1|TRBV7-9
CASTQLRGGGQVEAFF
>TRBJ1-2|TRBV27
CASSWTWKTHGYTF
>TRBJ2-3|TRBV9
CASSHPGLERGRRTDTQYF
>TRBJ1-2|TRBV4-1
CASSPGFNYGYTF
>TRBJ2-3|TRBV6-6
CASSFLAGGSESTDTQYF
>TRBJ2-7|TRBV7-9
CASSSPGGNFEQYF
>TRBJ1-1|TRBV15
CATSDDPVLIGQGMSHEAFF
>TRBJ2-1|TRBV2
CASTFSTGAGIYNEQFF
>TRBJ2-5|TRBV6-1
CASSPTSGKVQETQYF
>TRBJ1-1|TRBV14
CASSPFDRTLNTEAFF
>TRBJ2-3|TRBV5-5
CASSAGTGGTDTQYF
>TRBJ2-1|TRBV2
CASLAGNEQFF
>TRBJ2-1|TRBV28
CASSDQLILNEQFF
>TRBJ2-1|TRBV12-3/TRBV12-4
CASSAGYNEPFF
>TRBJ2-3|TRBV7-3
CASSLKGAGTDTQYF
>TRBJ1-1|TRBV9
CASSPSGTVTGVTEAFF
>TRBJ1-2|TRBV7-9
CASSLASGPGYTF
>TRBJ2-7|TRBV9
CASSVAQGMYEQYF
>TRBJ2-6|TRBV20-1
CSARGSGAGANVLTF
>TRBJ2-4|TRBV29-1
CSVEDSSGTEGNIQYF
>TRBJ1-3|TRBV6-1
CASSENWGSGNTIYF
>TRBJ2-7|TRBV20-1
CSASGTSSYEQYF
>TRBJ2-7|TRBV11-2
CASSLWDSPNPYEQYF
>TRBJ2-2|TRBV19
CASSIRAETGELFF
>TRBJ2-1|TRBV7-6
CASSLRSGGYYNEQFF
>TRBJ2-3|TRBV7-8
CASRPSLAGGPYGTDTQYF
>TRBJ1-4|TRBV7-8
CASSSWTGANEKLFF